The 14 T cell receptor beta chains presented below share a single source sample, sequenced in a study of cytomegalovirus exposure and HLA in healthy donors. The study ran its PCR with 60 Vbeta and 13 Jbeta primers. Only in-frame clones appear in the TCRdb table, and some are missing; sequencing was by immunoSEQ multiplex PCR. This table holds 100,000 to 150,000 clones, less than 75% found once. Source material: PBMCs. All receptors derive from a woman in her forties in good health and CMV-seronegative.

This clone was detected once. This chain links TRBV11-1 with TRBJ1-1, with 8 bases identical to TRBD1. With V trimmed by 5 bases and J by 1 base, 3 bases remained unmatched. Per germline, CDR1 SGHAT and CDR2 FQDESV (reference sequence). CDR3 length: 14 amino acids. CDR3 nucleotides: TGTGCCAGCAGCATGGGACAGGCGAACACTGAAGCTTTCTTT. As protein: CASSMGQANTEAFF.

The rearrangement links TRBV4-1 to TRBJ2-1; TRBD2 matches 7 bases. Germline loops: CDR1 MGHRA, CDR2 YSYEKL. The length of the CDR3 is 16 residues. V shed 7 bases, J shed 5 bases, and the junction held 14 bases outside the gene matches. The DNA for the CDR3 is TGCGCCAGCACCCCCGTCGCGGCTAGCGGAAACAATGAGCAGTTCTTC. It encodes CASTPVAASGNNEQFF.

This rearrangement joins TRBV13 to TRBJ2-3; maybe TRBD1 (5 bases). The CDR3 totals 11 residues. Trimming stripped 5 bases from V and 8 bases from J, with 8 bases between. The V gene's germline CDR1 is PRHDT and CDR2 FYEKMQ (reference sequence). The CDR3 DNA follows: TGTGCCAGCAGCACAGGCAGTACGCAGTATTTT. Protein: CASSTGSTQYF.

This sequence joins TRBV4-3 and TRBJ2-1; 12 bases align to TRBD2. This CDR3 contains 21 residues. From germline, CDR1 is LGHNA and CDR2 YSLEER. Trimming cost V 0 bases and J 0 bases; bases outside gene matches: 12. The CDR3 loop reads CASSQEVPGLAGYGSYNEQFF. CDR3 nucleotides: TGCGCCAGCAGCCAAGAGGTTCCGGGACTAGCGGGTTACGGCTCCTACAATGAGCAGTTCTTC.

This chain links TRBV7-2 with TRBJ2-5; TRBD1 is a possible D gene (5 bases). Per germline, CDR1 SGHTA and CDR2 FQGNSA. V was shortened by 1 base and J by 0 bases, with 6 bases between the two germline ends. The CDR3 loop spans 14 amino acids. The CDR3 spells CASSLDRYQETQYF. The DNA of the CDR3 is TGTGCCAGCAGCTTAGACAGGTACCAAGAGACCCAGTACTTC.

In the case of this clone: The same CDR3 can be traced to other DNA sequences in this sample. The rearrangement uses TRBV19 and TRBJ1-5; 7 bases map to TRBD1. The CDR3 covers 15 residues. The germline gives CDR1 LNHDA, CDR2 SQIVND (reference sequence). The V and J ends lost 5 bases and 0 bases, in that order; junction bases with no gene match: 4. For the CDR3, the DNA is TGTGCCAGTAGTGAGACAGGGAATAGCAATCAGCCCCAGCATTTT. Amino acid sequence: CASSETGNSNQPQHF.

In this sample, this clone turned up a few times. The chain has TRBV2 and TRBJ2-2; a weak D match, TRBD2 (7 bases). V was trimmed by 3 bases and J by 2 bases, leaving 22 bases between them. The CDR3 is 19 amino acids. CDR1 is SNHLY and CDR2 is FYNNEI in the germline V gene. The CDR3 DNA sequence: TGTGCCAGCAGTGAGGGCAGGGGTCTGGCGGGAGCCAACACCGGGGAGCTGTTTTTT. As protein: CASSEGRGLAGANTGELFF.

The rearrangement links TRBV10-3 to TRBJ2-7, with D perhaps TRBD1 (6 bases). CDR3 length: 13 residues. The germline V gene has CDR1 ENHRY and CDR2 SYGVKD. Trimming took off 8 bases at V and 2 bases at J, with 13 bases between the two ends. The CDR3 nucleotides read TGTGCCATCCGGGACACTTCAACCTACGAGCAGTACTTC. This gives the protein CAIRDTSTYEQYF.

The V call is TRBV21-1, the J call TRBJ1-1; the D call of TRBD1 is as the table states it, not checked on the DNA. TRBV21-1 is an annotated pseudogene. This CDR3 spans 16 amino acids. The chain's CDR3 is CASSKSARGLNTEAFF. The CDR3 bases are TGTGCCAGCAGCAAATCCGCCAGGGGATTGAACACTGAAGCTTTCTTT.

The CDR3 loop is CASSGGTSAWDTEAFF. The CDR3 DNA is TGTGCCAGCAGCGGTGGGACATCGGCGTGGGACACTGAAGCTTTCTTT. The chain links TRBV7-3 to TRBJ1-1; tentative D call: TRBD1 (6 bases). The germline V gene encodes CDR1 SGHTA and CDR2 FQGTGA. The CDR3 totals 16 residues. Trimming left V 5 bases short and J 3 bases short, with 19 bases between. Complete variable domain (other parts from reference TRBV7-3 and TRBJ1-1): GAGVSQTPSNKVTEKGKYVELRCDPISGHTALYWYRQSLGQGPEFLIYFQGTGAADDSGLPNDRFFAVRPEGSVSTLKIQRTERGDSAVYLCASSGGTSAWDTEAFFGQGTRLTVV.

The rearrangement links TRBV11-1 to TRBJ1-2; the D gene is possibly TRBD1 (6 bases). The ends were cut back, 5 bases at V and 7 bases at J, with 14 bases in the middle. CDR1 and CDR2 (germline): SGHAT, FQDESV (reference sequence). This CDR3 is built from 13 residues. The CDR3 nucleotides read TGTGCCAGCAGCCGGGGACAAGGCCGTGGCTACACCTTC. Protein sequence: CASSRGQGRGYTF.

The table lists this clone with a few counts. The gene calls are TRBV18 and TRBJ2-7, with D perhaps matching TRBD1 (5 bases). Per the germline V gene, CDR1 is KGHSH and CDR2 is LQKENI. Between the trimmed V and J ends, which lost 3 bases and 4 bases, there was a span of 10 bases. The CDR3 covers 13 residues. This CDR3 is CASSPDSLYEQYF. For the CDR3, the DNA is TGTGCCAGCTCACCTGACAGTCTATACGAGCAGTACTTC. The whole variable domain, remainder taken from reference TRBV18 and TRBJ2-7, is NAGVMQNPRHLVRRRGQEARLRCSPMKGHSHVYWYRQLPEEGLKFMVYLQKENIIDESGMPKERFSAEFPKEGPSILRIQQVVRGDSAAYFCASSPDSLYEQYFGPGTRLTVT.

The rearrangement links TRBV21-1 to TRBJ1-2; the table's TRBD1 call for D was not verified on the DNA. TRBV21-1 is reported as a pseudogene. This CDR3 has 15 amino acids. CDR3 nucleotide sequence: TGTGCCAGCAGCGGGACGTTACAGGGGAAAGGCGGCTACACCTTC. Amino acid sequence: CASSGTLQGKGGYTF.

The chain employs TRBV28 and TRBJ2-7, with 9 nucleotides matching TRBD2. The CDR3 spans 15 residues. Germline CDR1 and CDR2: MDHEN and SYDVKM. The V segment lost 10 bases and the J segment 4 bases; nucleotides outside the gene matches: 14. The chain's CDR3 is CATLGPASGKYEQYF. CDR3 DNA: TGTGCCACCTTAGGGCCGGCTAGCGGGAAGTACGAGCAGTACTTC.